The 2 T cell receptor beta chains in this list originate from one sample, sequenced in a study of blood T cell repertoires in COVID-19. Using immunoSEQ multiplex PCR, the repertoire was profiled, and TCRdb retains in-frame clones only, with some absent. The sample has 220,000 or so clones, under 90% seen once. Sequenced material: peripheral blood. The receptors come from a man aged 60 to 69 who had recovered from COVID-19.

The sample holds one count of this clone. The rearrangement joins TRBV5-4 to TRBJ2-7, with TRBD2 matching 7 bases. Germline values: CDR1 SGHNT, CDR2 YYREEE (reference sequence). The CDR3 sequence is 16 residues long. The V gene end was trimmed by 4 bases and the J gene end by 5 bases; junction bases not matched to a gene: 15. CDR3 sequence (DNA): TGTGCCAGCAGCCGGACTAGTAGCCCCCCCTTGGACGAGCAGTACTTC. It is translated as CASSRTSSPPLDEQYF.

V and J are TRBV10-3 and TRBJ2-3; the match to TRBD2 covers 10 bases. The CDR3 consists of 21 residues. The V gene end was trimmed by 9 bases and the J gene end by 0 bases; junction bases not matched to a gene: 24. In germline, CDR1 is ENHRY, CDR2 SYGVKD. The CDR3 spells CAIPLGSDSGGQFTSTDTQYF. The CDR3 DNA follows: TGTGCCATTCCTCTCGGGAGTGATAGCGGGGGGCAATTTACTAGCACAGATACGCAGTATTTT.